This TCR beta chain was profiled in a study of siplizumab effects on memory and regulatory T cells. TCRdb's copy holds only in-frame clones and misses some; the assay was immunoSEQ multiplex PCR. The sample has approximately 100,000 clones, just over 90% seen once. A word on this clone: No antigen is known for it.

Study-wide results and limits: Siplizumab caused a significant drop in alloreactive sequences traceable to unstimulated CD4+ memory cells.

The CDR3 has 15 amino acids. Unmatched junction bases numbered 7, after V lost 4 bases and J lost 3 bases. CDR1 and CDR2 from the germline V gene are SGHNT and YENEEA. Sample: non-Treg CD4+ T cells sorted from blood. This chain connects TRBV11-3 to TRBJ2-5, with 8 nucleotides matching TRBD2. The sequence was collected from a human donor in good health. This CDR3 reads CASSSPTAGEETQYF. The CDR3 DNA reads TGTGCCAGCAGCTCCCCTACAGCGGGGGAAGAGACCCAGTACTTC.